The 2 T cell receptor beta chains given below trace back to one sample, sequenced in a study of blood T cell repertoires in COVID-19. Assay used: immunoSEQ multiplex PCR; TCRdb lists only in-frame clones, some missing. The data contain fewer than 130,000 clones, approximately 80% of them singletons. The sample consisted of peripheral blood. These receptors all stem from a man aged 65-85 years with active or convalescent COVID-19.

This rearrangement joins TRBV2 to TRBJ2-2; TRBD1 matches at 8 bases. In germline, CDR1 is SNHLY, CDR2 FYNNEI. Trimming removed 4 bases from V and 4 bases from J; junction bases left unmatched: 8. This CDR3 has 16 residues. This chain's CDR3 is CASSARTGRVTGELFF. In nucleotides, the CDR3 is TGTGCCAGCAGTGCTCGGACAGGGCGGGTCACCGGGGAGCTGTTTTTT.

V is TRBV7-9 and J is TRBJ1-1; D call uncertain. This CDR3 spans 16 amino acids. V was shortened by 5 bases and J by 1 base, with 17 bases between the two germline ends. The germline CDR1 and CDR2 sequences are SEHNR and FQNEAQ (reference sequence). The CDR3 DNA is TGTGCCAGCAGCCCACCGGCCCTAGGCGGGAACACTGAAGCTTTCTTT. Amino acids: CASSPPALGGNTEAFF.